What follows are 10 T cell receptor beta chains derived from one specimen sequenced in a study of blood T cell repertoires in COVID-19. The repertoire was sequenced with immunoSEQ multiplex PCR; TCRdb's copy has only in-frame clones and lacks some. The sample holds roughly 250,000 clones, approximately 83% seen once. The sample consisted of PBMCs or T cells enriched from blood (not recorded which). These receptor sequences come from a woman aged 40 to 55 with acute COVID-19.

The chain couples TRBV27 to TRBJ2-7; tentative D call: TRBD2 (6 bases). The germline gives CDR1 MNHEY, CDR2 SMNVEV (reference sequence). Trimming cost V 3 bases and J 3 bases, with 15 bases left between them. The CDR3 runs 15 residues. CDR3 sequence reads: CASSFSGTGYYEQYF. For the CDR3, the DNA is TGTGCCAGCAGTTTCTCCGGGACTGGATACTACGAGCAGTACTTC.

This clone has more than one count but fewer than ten. The chain uses TRBV6-5 and TRBJ1-3; no definite D call. The V end lost 7 bases, the J end lost 4 bases, and 14 bases lay between the germline ends. The CDR3 sequence is 14 residues long. CDR1 is MNHEY and CDR2 is SVGAGI in the germline V gene. CDR3 sequence (DNA): TGTGCCAGCACGCTAGAGGGTGGCGGAAACACCATATATTTT. It yields the protein CASTLEGGGNTIYF.

The CDR3 DNA reads as TGTGCCAGCTCACCCGGACAGTTCGGCTACACCTTC. As protein: CASSPGQFGYTF. J is TRBJ1-2 and V is TRBV18; D might be TRBD1 (6 bases). V was pared by 3 bases and J by 8 bases, with 10 bases between. The length of the CDR3 is 12 residues. Per the germline V gene, CDR1 is KGHSH and CDR2 is LQKENI.

The J gene is TRBJ2-7, the V gene TRBV19; 7 nucleotides match TRBD1. Germline V gene data show CDR1 as LNHDA and CDR2 as SQIVND (reference sequence). The junction had 8 bases not matched to a gene; V was cut back by 5 bases and J by 1 base. CDR3 length: 15 amino acids. The CDR3 region has the DNA TGTGCCAGTAGTTCCGCCTACAGGGGATCCTACGAGCAGTACTTC. It encodes CASSSAYRGSYEQYF.

This clone was detected once. This chain joins TRBV7-9 and TRBJ2-1; the match to TRBD2 covers 12 bases. The CDR3 runs to 15 residues. In germline, CDR1 is SEHNR, CDR2 FQNEAQ (reference sequence). V lost 5 bases, J lost 7 bases, and 6 bases stayed unmatched. CDR3 protein: CASSPTSGGRNEQFF. The DNA for the CDR3 is TGTGCCAGCAGCCCGACTAGCGGGGGTCGTAATGAGCAGTTCTTC.

The V and J genes are TRBV19 and TRBJ2-4, with 12 bases identical to TRBD1. Trimming at V came to 8 bases and at J to 0 bases, leaving 14 bases not matched to a gene. Germline V CDR1 and CDR2: LNHDA, SQIVND (reference sequence). The CDR3 is 19 amino acids. The CDR3 protein is CASASGTGGTKLAKNIQYF. CDR3 nucleotides: TGTGCCAGTGCGTCGGGGACAGGGGGCACTAAATTAGCCAAAAACATTCAGTACTTC. Full variable domain (rest looked up from reference TRBV19 and TRBJ2-4): DGGITQSPKYLFRKEGQNVTLSCEQNLNHDAMYWYRQDPGQGLRLIYYSQIVNDFQKGDIAEGYSVSREKKESFPLTVTSAQKNPTAFYLCASASGTGGTKLAKNIQYFGAGTRLSVL.

The chain has TRBV6-1 and TRBJ2-7, with 12 nucleotides matching TRBD2. With V trimmed by 0 bases and J by 3 bases, 9 bases remained unmatched. The CDR3 is 18 residues long. The germline V gene encodes CDR1 MNHNS and CDR2 SASEGT. This CDR3 reads CASSEALRTSGKNYEQYF. In DNA, the CDR3 is TGTGCCAGCAGTGAAGCCCTAAGGACTAGCGGGAAGAACTACGAGCAGTACTTC.

The chain couples TRBV20-1 to TRBJ2-4; D remains ambiguous. The germline V gene encodes CDR1 DFQATT and CDR2 SNEGSKA (reference sequence). With 3 bases removed from V and 5 bases from J, the gap between germline ends came to 8 bases. CDR3 size: 12 residues. CDR3 nucleotide sequence: TGCAGTGCTAGTTCCGTCCAAAACATTCAGTACTTC. Protein: CSASSVQNIQYF.

The chain combines TRBV7-9 with TRBJ2-5, with 8 bases aligning to TRBD2. Germline V gene data show CDR1 as SEHNR and CDR2 as FQNEAQ (reference sequence). Unmatched junction bases numbered 6, after V lost 8 bases and J lost 4 bases. CDR3 length: 13 amino acids. The CDR3 region has the DNA TGTGCCAGCGCTTTGGCGGGAGGAGAGACCCAGTACTTC. This encodes CASALAGGETQYF.

The V gene is TRBV9, the J gene TRBJ2-1; 8 bases fit TRBD2. The length of the CDR3 is 13 residues. The germline V gene has CDR1 SGDLS and CDR2 YYNGEE. Germline trimming cut 3 bases from V and 10 bases from J; bases unmatched to any gene: 6. The CDR3 region is CASSATSVTEQFF. DNA of the CDR3: TGTGCCAGCAGCGCGACTAGCGTGACGGAGCAGTTCTTC.